Listed below are T cell receptor beta chains from one sample, sequenced in a study of CD4+ T cells in melanoma. The table came from immunoSEQ multiplex PCR; TCRdb's copy has only in-frame clones and leaves some out. The sample carries around 100,000 clones, 92% recorded once. The sequenced sample consisted of peripheral blood. Receptor source: a human donor with melanoma. CDR3s include the opening cysteine and the closing phenylalanine or tryptophan. A D gene is named only where the DNA matches it firmly. Some rows mark clone size as missing; the rest say once, few, many or name a class of expanded clone.

d_call	j_call	v_call	clone_size	cdr3_aa	cdr3_nt
NA	TRBJ2-7	TRBV5-1	NA	CASSFGSGSSYEQYF	TGCGCCAGCAGCTTCGGATCGGGGAGCTCCTACGAGCAGTACTTC
NA	TRBJ2-7	TRBV15	NA	CATSRGDFGEQYF	TGTGCCACCAGCAGAGGGGACTTTGGCGAGCAGTACTTC
NA	TRBJ2-5	TRBV7-3	once	CASSSSHRGTQYF	TGTGCCAGCAGCTCAAGTCACCGGGGGACCCAGTACTTC
TRBD2	TRBJ2-5	TRBV7-2	NA	CASSLLGLGGRAEETQYF	TGTGCCAGCAGCTTACTGGGTCTGGGCGGGAGGGCCGAAGAGACCCAGTACTTC
TRBD2	TRBJ2-7	TRBV28	NA	CASSSSGTSAIYEQYF	TGTGCCAGCAGTTCCTCCGGGACTAGCGCTATCTACGAGCAGTACTTC
TRBD1	TRBJ1-4	TRBV6-6	NA	CASSTRDRVNEKLFF	TGTGCCAGCAGTACCCGGGACAGGGTAAATGAAAAACTGTTTTTT
NA	TRBJ2-3	TRBV6-5	NA	CASPTRRPDTQYF	TGTGCCAGCCCCACGAGGAGGCCAGATACGCAGTATTTT
TRBD1	TRBJ2-5	TRBV9	NA	CASSAVGQGETQYF	TGTGCCAGCAGCGCCGTCGGACAGGGAGAGACCCAGTACTTC
NA	TRBJ2-7	TRBV7-2	once	CASSLGGGSYEQYF	TGTGCCAGCAGCTTAGGCGGAGGGTCCTACGAGCAGTACTTC
NA	TRBJ2-1	TRBV5-3	NA	CARSRNRGEQFF	TGTGCCAGAAGCCGTAATCGGGGAGAGCAGTTCTTC
NA	TRBJ1-1	TRBV4-2	NA	CASSQEGRIMNTEAFF	TGTGCCAGCAGCCAAGAGGGCAGGATCATGAACACTGAAGCTTTCTTT
NA	TRBJ2-5	TRBV20-1	NA	CSAREETQYF	TGCAGTGCCAGAGAAGAGACCCAGTACTTC
NA	TRBJ1-1	TRBV14	NA	CASSQERYTEAFF	TGTGCCAGCAGCCAAGAAAGGTACACTGAAGCTTTCTTT
TRBD1	TRBJ1-4	TRBV4-1	NA	CASSQVGQGPLNEKLFF	TGCGCCAGCAGCCAAGTGGGACAGGGGCCTCTTAATGAAAAACTGTTTTTT
TRBD2	TRBJ2-3	TRBV7-9	NA	CASRRGGADTQYF	TGTGCCAGCAGGCGGGGGGGTGCAGATACGCAGTATTTT
NA	TRBJ2-3	TRBV7-2	NA	CASRLDYSSTDTQYF	TGTGCCAGCAGACTGGACTATTCTAGCACAGATACGCAGTATTTT
NA	TRBJ2-2	TRBV2	NA	CASRATYTGELFF	TGTGCCAGCAGGGCCACATACACCGGGGAGCTGTTTTTT
NA	TRBJ2-7	TRBV27	NA	CASSLRGDSYEQYF	TGTGCCAGCAGTTTAAGAGGGGACTCCTACGAGCAGTACTTC
NA	TRBJ2-7	TRBV7-2	NA	CASSLYAGEAYEQYF	TGTGCCAGCAGCTTGTACGCCGGGGAGGCCTACGAGCAGTACTTC
NA	TRBJ2-1	TRBV2	NA	CASAAGPRTGGLFF	TGTGCCAGCGCCGCGGGACCTCGAACGGGGGGCCTGTTCTTC
NA	TRBJ2-5	TRBV30	few	CAWNPVQGSTQYF	TGTGCCTGGAACCCCGTACAGGGTTCGACCCAGTACTTC
TRBD1	TRBJ2-3	TRBV28	NA	CASSLQGATDTQYF	TGTGCCAGCAGTTTACAGGGGGCAACAGATACGCAGTATTTT
TRBD1	TRBJ2-2	TRBV7-3	NA	CASSSQGWNTGELFF	TGTGCCAGCAGCTCACAGGGGTGGAACACCGGGGAGCTGTTTTTT
TRBD2	TRBJ2-3	TRBV7-6	NA	CASSPLPGLAARDTQYF	TGTGCCAGCAGCCCCTTACCGGGACTAGCGGCTCGGGATACGCAGTATTTT
TRBD1	TRBJ1-1	TRBV9	NA	CASSMGTGDTEAFF	TGTGCCAGCAGCATGGGGACAGGGGACACTGAAGCTTTCTTT
TRBD1	TRBJ2-7	TRBV9	NA	CASSVGQGVDEQYF	TGTGCCAGCAGCGTAGGTCAGGGGGTAGACGAGCAGTACTTC
NA	TRBJ2-3	TRBV5-1	NA	CASSGGQGLDTQYF	TGCGCCAGCAGCGGTGGCCAGGGCCTTGATACGCAGTATTTT
TRBD2	TRBJ2-3	TRBV7-3	NA	CASSSGLAETDTQYF	TGTGCCAGCAGCTCGGGACTAGCGGAGACAGATACGCAGTATTTT
NA	TRBJ1-5	TRBV28	NA	CASSLKWDNQPQHF	TGTGCCAGCAGTTTAAAATGGGACAATCAGCCCCAGCATTTT
TRBD2	TRBJ2-3	TRBV2	NA	CASSVLAGTDTQYF	TGTGCCAGCAGTGTACTAGCGGGCACAGATACGCAGTATTTT
TRBD2	TRBJ2-2	TRBV11-2	NA	CATRSPGLRTGELFF	TGTGCCACCAGGAGTCCGGGACTACGGACCGGGGAGCTGTTTTTT
NA	TRBJ2-1	TRBV5-6	NA	CASSLGSSYNEQFF	TGTGCCAGCAGCTTGGGTAGCTCCTACAATGAGCAGTTCTTC
NA	TRBJ1-1	TRBV19	NA	CASSPETINTEAFF	TGTGCCAGTAGTCCCGAAACCATTAACACTGAAGCTTTCTTT
NA	TRBJ1-2	TRBV4-1	NA	CASSQGLRGNYGYTF	TGCGCCAGCAGCCAAGGCCTAAGGGGAAACTATGGCTACACCTTC
NA	TRBJ2-3	TRBV27	NA	CASSLLWGKGDTQYF	TGTGCCAGCAGTTTATTGTGGGGGAAAGGTGATACGCAGTATTTT
NA	TRBJ2-6	TRBV7-9	NA	CASSLGLGAGANVLTF	TGTGCCAGCAGCTTAGGTCTGGGGGCCGGGGCCAACGTCCTGACTTTC
NA	TRBJ2-4	TRBV7-2	NA	CASSLGGGAVNIQYF	TGTGCCAGCAGCTTGGGTGGGGGGGCGGTAAACATTCAGTACTTC
TRBD1	TRBJ2-2	TRBV7-8	NA	CASSLDRGLPLNTGELFF	TGTGCCAGCAGCCTAGACAGGGGGTTGCCTTTAAACACCGGGGAGCTGTTTTTT
NA	TRBJ2-2	TRBV28	once	CASTPAGGGTGELFF	TGTGCCAGCACCCCCGCTGGAGGGGGCACCGGGGAGCTGTTTTTT
NA	TRBJ1-6	TRBV14	NA	CASSQDRGGSYNSPLHF	TGTGCCAGCAGCCAAGACAGGGGAGGGTCCTATAATTCACCCCTCCACTTT
NA	TRBJ1-5	TRBV6-5	NA	CASSRTAGRDQPQHF	TGTGCCAGCAGTAGGACAGCAGGACGGGATCAGCCCCAGCATTTT
NA	TRBJ2-3	TRBV11-2	NA	CASSLSGSTDTQYF	TGTGCCAGCAGCTTAAGCGGGAGCACAGATACGCAGTATTTT
TRBD2	TRBJ2-5	TRBV6-1	NA	CASSDRGGGETQYF	TGTGCCAGCAGTGATCGGGGGGGCGGAGAGACCCAGTACTTC
TRBD2	TRBJ2-1	TRBV15	NA	CATSRDGRTSGIRQFYNEQFF	TGTGCCACCAGCAGAGATGGCCGGACTAGCGGGATCCGCCAATTCTACAATGAGCAGTTCTTC
NA	TRBJ1-6	TRBV5-1	many	CASSADSNSPLHF	TGCGCCAGCAGCGCGGACAGTAACTCACCCCTCCACTTT
TRBD2	TRBJ2-3	TRBV7-6	NA	CASSSPAGSTDTQYF	TGTGCCAGCAGCTCGCCAGCGGGGAGCACAGATACGCAGTATTTT
TRBD2	TRBJ2-3	TRBV7-2	NA	CASSLAAGGPWDTQYF	TGTGCCAGCAGCTTAGCGGCGGGGGGGCCGTGGGATACGCAGTATTTT
NA	TRBJ1-1	TRBV18	NA	CASSPVEMNTEAFF	TGTGCCAGCTCACCAGTGGAAATGAACACTGAAGCTTTCTTT
NA	TRBJ2-7	TRBV7-6	NA	CASSSGKGGYEQYF	TGTGCCAGCAGCTCCGGTAAAGGGGGCTACGAGCAGTACTTC